Listed below are T cell receptor beta chains from one sample, sequenced in a study of T cells after yellow fever vaccination. TCRdb re-derived calls from the 5' RACE reads in MiXCR, one entry per CDR3 protein. Of about 53,000 distinct CDR3 sequences in the sample, approximately 6.9% were seen once. The source was CD8+ T cells sorted from PBMCs, collected on the day of the first yellow fever vaccination. The receptors originated from a man between 18 and 35 years old who received the YFV17D yellow fever vaccine. Each CDR3 is given without its conserved first and last residue. Not every row has a clone size; where given, it reads once, few, many or a size class.

j_call	clone_size	v_call	cdr3_aa
TRBJ2-3	-	TRBV7-6	ASSQNRGPTDTQY
TRBJ1-1	few	TRBV5-8	ASSPRDSGIEAF
TRBJ1-1	-	TRBV4-1	ASSPRTAIEAF
TRBJ1-6	many	TRBV7-6	ASSSGYQDSPLH
TRBJ2-3	few	TRBV29-1	SGQIRTGSTDTQY
TRBJ2-5	many	TRBV29-1	SVSGLPSRETQY
TRBJ2-7	many	TRBV12-3/TRBV12-4	ASSLPSPLYEQY
TRBJ2-7	many	TRBV4-2	ASSAGSTSYEQY
TRBJ2-1	-	TRBV4-1	ASSQGTGGSNNEQF
TRBJ2-3	-	TRBV7-3	ASSPAGASGGTDTQY
TRBJ2-7	many	TRBV29-1	SVEDRDHTYEQY
TRBJ2-1	-	TRBV3-1	ASSMTSGVYNEQF
TRBJ2-2	-	TRBV6-2/TRBV6-3	ASSYGVSVELF
TRBJ1-5	-	TRBV6-2/TRBV6-3	ASTWTGENQPQH
TRBJ2-1	many	TRBV24-1	ATSDFRGESPYNEQF
TRBJ2-7	few	TRBV3-1	ASSQGLGEQY
TRBJ1-6	many	TRBV7-9	ASSSGGRNSPLH
TRBJ2-7	few	TRBV4-1	ASNNAGDYEQY
TRBJ2-1	few	TRBV7-9	ASSPTTGFNEQF
TRBJ2-1	many	TRBV27	ASSLSGTGGLWNNEQF
TRBJ2-2	many	TRBV6-1	ASSFRDRGRGELF
TRBJ1-1	many	TRBV5-1	ASSLGGLRTGRTEAF
TRBJ2-1	many	TRBV6-4	ASRDTRGAYNEQF
TRBJ2-1	few	TRBV4-2	ASSQGFGQGSDEQF
TRBJ2-1	few	TRBV5-1	ASSSGTGNYNEQF
TRBJ2-1	many	TRBV10-3	AISEPAGEQF
TRBJ1-5	few	TRBV7-2	ASSLGQRLHQPQH
TRBJ2-1	many	TRBV20-1	SAREDEQF
TRBJ1-1	many	TRBV2	ASSGQGKTEAF
TRBJ2-1	-	TRBV7-9	AVRGAGGFSNEQF
TRBJ2-2	few	TRBV11-2	ASSPTPGSLLTGELF
TRBJ2-3	-	TRBV7-2	ASSVRQSTDTQY